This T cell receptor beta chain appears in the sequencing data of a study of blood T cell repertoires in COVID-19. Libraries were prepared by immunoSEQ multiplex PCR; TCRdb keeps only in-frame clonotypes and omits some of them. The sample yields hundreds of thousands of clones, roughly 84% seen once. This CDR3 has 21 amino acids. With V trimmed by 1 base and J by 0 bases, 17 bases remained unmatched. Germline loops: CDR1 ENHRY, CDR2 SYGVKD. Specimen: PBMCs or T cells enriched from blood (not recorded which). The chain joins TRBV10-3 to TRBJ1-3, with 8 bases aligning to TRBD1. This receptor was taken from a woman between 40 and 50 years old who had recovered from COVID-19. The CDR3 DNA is TGTGCCATCAGTGAGTTTTTATCCGGGACAGGAGACTCCTTCTCTGGAAACACCATATATTTT. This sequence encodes CAISEFLSGTGDSFSGNTIYF.